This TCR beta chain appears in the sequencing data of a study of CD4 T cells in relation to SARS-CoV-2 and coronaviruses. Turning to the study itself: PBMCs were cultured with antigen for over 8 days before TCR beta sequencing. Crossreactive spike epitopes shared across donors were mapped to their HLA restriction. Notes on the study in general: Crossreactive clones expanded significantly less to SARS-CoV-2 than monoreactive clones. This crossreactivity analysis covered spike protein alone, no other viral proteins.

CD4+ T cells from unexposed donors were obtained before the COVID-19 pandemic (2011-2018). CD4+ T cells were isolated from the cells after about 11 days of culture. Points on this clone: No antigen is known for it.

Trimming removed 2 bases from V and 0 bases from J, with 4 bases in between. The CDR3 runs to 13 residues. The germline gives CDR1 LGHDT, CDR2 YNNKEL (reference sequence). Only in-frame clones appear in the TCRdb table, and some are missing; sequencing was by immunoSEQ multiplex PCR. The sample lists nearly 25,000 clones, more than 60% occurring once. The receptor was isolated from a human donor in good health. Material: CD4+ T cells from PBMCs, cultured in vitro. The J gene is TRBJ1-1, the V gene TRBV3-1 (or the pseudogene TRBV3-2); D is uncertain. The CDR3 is CASSQKLNTEAFF. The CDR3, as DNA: TGTGCCAGCAGCCAAAAGCTGAACACTGAAGCTTTCTTT.